The clone carrying this T cell receptor beta chain was seen a handful of times. The antigen is undetermined. This CDR3 region has 13 residues. Germline-derived CDR1 and CDR2 are KGHSH and LQKENI. The germline V and J ends were trimmed by 2 bases and 4 bases, with 8 bases remaining between them. MiXCR, run by TCRdb on the RT-PCR reads, gives a single entry per CDR3 protein. The sample gives 560,000 or so distinct CDR3 sequences, 6% to 9% of which show up once; about an eighth is in the top ten. The record originates from a study of response to subunit inactivated influenza vaccine. Study results and caveats: After each seasonal influenza vaccination, few new T cells are recruited, the authors suggested.

This clonotype originated in a man aged 45 to 75 who received an inactivated influenza vaccine. The rearrangement uses TRBV18 and TRBJ1-1, with D unclear. The material was PBMCs from blood, obtained approximately 25 months after vaccination. The CDR3 sequence: CASSPSDGTEAFF. CDR3 DNA: TGTGCCAGCTCACCATCCGACGGCACTGAAGCTTTCTTT.